These 2 T cell receptor beta chains came from one sample sequenced in a study of blood T cell repertoires in COVID-19. Produced via immunoSEQ multiplex PCR; TCRdb's table is partial and in-frame only. The sample holds some 200,000 clones, around 86% seen once. What was sequenced was peripheral blood. The receptor source for this set is a man older than 75 with acute or convalescent COVID-19.

The CDR3 sequence is CASSLFGPTSTDTQYF. DNA for the CDR3: TGTGCCAGCAGCTTATTTGGTCCCACTAGCACAGATACGCAGTATTTT. This chain uses TRBV7-2 with TRBJ2-3; D gene unclear. Trimming left V 2 bases short and J 0 bases short, with 12 bases between. This CDR3 region has 16 residues. The germline V gene has CDR1 SGHTA and CDR2 FQGNSA.

V gene TRBV19 combines with J gene TRBJ2-1; weak D call: TRBD2 (5 bases). This CDR3 has 16 amino acids. Trimming shortened V by 0 bases and J by 4 bases, and 13 bases separated the two germline ends. Germline assignment: CDR1 LNHDA and CDR2 SQIVND (reference sequence). In nucleotides, the CDR3 is TGTGCCAGTAGTATAGAAGAGGGCGATGCTTACAATGAGCAGTTCTTC. Protein sequence: CASSIEEGDAYNEQFF.